Following are 2 T cell receptor beta chains from one sample sequenced in a study of Ad26.COV2.S vaccination and SARS-CoV-2 variants. Generated by immunoSEQ multiplex PCR, the TCRdb table keeps only in-frame clones and is missing some. This table holds around 450,000 clones, roughly 89% found once. Treatment here: some 20 received Ad26.COV2.S at low or high dose, single or two shots; five or six received placebo; per-sample allocation not given. Following the first vaccine or placebo injection, samples were taken on day 63. The material sequenced was peripheral blood, taken in a trial of Ad26.COV2.S vaccine versus placebo. Receptor source: a person aged 18 to 59 who received the Ad26.COV2.S COVID-19 vaccine or a placebo.

The V and J genes are TRBV19 and TRBJ1-2; 10 bases agree with TRBD1. The CDR3 totals 16 residues. The V segment lost 5 bases and the J segment 8 bases; nucleotides outside the gene matches: 14. The V gene's germline CDR1 is LNHDA and CDR2 SQIVND (reference sequence). The CDR3 reads CASSSFPGTGARGYTF. CDR3 in DNA: TGTGCCAGTAGTTCATTCCCCGGGACAGGGGCTCGAGGCTACACCTTC.

The CDR3 nucleotides are TGTGCCAGTAGTATAGGAAGGAGGCGGCCGAGCTCCTACAATGAGCAGTTCTTC. This translates into CASSIGRRRPSSYNEQFF. The genes are TRBV19 and TRBJ2-1; TRBD2 is a possible D gene (5 bases). V gave up 1 base and J gave up 0 bases, with 16 bases separating them. The CDR3 contains 18 residues. Germline CDR1 and CDR2: LNHDA and SQIVND (reference sequence).